Each of the 25 T cell receptor beta chains below was sequenced from the same sample in a study of graft-versus-host responses after intestinal transplantation. Here immunoSEQ multiplex PCR was the method, and the copy in TCRdb shows in-frame clones only, minus some. The sample carries 90,000 to 150,000 clones, about 95% recorded once. These receptors have no identified antigens. The sample consisted of unstimulated CD8+ T cells sorted from spleen or lymph node cells, taken before intestinal transplant. Every receptor here comes from a human donor who received an intestinal transplant.

The rearrangement joins TRBV6-5 to TRBJ2-7; 8 bases match TRBD1. The CDR3 consists of 13 residues. With V trimmed by 3 bases and J by 5 bases, 3 bases remained unmatched. Germline V gene data show CDR1 as MNHEY and CDR2 as SVGAGI. This chain's CDR3 is CASSYDRGDEQYF. The CDR3 DNA is TGTGCCAGCAGTTATGACAGGGGAGACGAGCAGTACTTC.

V is TRBV5-6 and J is TRBJ2-2; TRBD2 is a possible D gene (5 bases). The V end lost 4 bases, the J end lost 3 bases, and 16 bases lay between the germline ends. Germline-derived CDR1 and CDR2 are SGHDT and YYEEEE. The CDR3 extends over 16 amino acids. The CDR3 spells CASSPVEGEDTGELFF. In DNA, the CDR3 is TGTGCCAGCAGCCCCGTTGAGGGAGAGGACACCGGGGAGCTGTTTTTT.

The chain carries TRBV27 and TRBJ2-3; a weak D match, TRBD2 (5 bases). Trimming stripped 7 bases from V and 4 bases from J, with 12 bases between. The germline V gene has CDR1 MNHEY and CDR2 SMNVEV (reference sequence). CDR3 length equals 13 residues. CDR3 sequence (DNA): TGTGCCAGCACCGTCCTCGGGGCAGATACGCAGTATTTT. This gives the protein CASTVLGADTQYF.

This rearrangement joins TRBV21-1 to TRBJ2-7; TRBD2 was called by the table and not checked on the DNA. TRBV21-1 is a known pseudogene. This CDR3 is built from 15 residues. CDR3 loop: CASSIGRAISYEQYF. CDR3 sequence (DNA): TGTGCCAGCAGCATAGGGCGGGCAATCTCCTACGAGCAGTACTTC.

The genes are TRBV6-5 and TRBJ2-3; tentative D call: TRBD2 (6 bases). From germline, CDR1 is MNHEY and CDR2 SVGAGI. The CDR3 covers 15 residues. V was pared by 0 bases and J by 5 bases, with 12 bases between. DNA of the CDR3: TGTGCCAGCAGTTACTCGGGGGGAATTCGAGATACGCAGTATTTT. Its protein is CASSYSGGIRDTQYF.

J is TRBJ2-7 and V is TRBV15; D is possibly TRBD1 (6 bases). V lost 5 bases to trimming and J lost 2 bases, with 10 bases between them. Germline V gene lookup returns CDR1 LNHNV and CDR2 YYDKDF (reference sequence). CDR3 length: 13 amino acids. The CDR3 coding sequence is TGTGCCACCAGCGGGACAACCGCCTACGAGCAGTACTTC. This codes for CATSGTTAYEQYF.

This clone was seen only once. This chain joins TRBV29-1 and TRBJ1-2; no reliable D call. The CDR3 is 13 amino acids. The V and J ends lost 6 bases and 4 bases respectively, with 15 bases between them. In germline, CDR1 is SQVTM, CDR2 ANQGSEA. CDR3 nucleotides: TGCAGCGTAGGAACCGGGAGCGCCTATGGCTACACCTTC. Its translation is CSVGTGSAYGYTF.

The chain employs TRBV18 and TRBJ2-7; 7 positions match TRBD1. This CDR3 comprises 14 residues. Trimming removed 5 bases from V and 1 base from J; junction bases left unmatched: 5. Germline values: CDR1 KGHSH, CDR2 LQKENI. The CDR3 sequence: CASSTGDASYEQYF. The CDR3 region has the DNA TGTGCCAGCTCAACAGGGGACGCTTCCTACGAGCAGTACTTC.

The rearrangement links TRBV9 to TRBJ1-2; D is ambiguous. The V end lost 3 bases, the J end lost 4 bases, and 16 bases lay between the germline ends. Germline assignment: CDR1 SGDLS and CDR2 YYNGEE. The CDR3 covers 15 residues. For the CDR3, the DNA is TGTGCCAGCAGCGCCTCAGGAGCTCCATCCTATGGCTACACCTTC. It specifies CASSASGAPSYGYTF. Full variable domain (outside the CDR3, taken from reference TRBV9 and TRBJ1-2): DSGVTQTPKHLITATGQRVTLRCSPRSGDLSVYWYQQSLDQGLQFLIQYYNGEERAKGNILERFSAQQFPDLHSELNLSSLELGDSALYFCASSASGAPSYGYTFGSGTRLTVV.

The V call is TRBV4-1, the J call TRBJ2-5, with D perhaps TRBD2 (5 bases). The CDR3 has 13 amino acids. Trimming stripped 4 bases from V and 3 bases from J, with 9 bases between. Germline V gives CDR1 MGHRA, CDR2 YSYEKL. The CDR3 loop reads CASSRFGEETQYF. For the CDR3, the DNA is TGCGCCAGCAGCCGATTCGGGGAAGAGACCCAGTACTTC.

V usage is TRBV27 and J usage is TRBJ2-7, with D perhaps matching TRBD2 (6 bases). The germline V gene has CDR1 MNHEY and CDR2 SMNVEV (reference sequence). The CDR3 totals 15 residues. V was pared by 6 bases and J by 3 bases, with 18 bases between. The CDR3 loop is CASSPDGGKDYEQYF. The CDR3 DNA reads TGTGCCAGCAGCCCCGATGGCGGGAAGGACTACGAGCAGTACTTC.

The V call is TRBV23-1, the J call TRBJ1-2; 7 bases align to TRBD1. TRBV23-1 is filed as an ORF, its function uncertain. The trim removed 4 bases at V and 3 bases at J, leaving 8 bases unmatched. The CDR3 is 15 amino acids. CDR3 protein: CASSPVGQDDYGYTF. CDR3 DNA sequence: TGCGCCAGCAGTCCAGTAGGACAGGACGACTATGGCTACACCTTC.

The chain uses TRBV14 and TRBJ1-1; the D gene is possibly TRBD1 (6 bases). Deletions cut 3 bases from V and 5 bases from J, with 16 bases between. CDR1 and CDR2 (germline): SGHDN, FVKESK. The CDR3 is 15 residues long. The CDR3 coding sequence is TGTGCCAGCAGCCACCTGGGGGAGGGGGTAACTGAAGCTTTCTTT. Protein product: CASSHLGEGVTEAFF.

This sequence joins TRBV21-1 and TRBJ1-3; TRBD1 was called by the table and not checked on the DNA. TRBV21-1 is a listed pseudogene. The CDR3 consists of 16 residues. The CDR3 loop reads CASSVRTGISGNTIYF. The CDR3 nucleotides read TGTGCCAGCAGCGTCCGGACAGGAATCTCTGGAAACACCATATATTTT.

The chain recombines TRBV28 with TRBJ1-1; maybe TRBD1 (6 bases). The CDR3 has 19 residues. Germline lookup yields CDR1 MDHEN and CDR2 SYDVKM. V lost 2 bases and J lost 0, with 22 bases in between. The CDR3 region has the DNA TGTGCCAGCAGTTTAGGCCTCCTCATAAGGACAGTACTGAACACTGAAGCTTTCTTT. Translating gives CASSLGLLIRTVLNTEAFF.

The chain carries TRBV27 and TRBJ2-6; D unclear. CDR1 is MNHEY, CDR2 SMNVEV, per germline (reference sequence). The CDR3 has 16 amino acids. Trimming shortened V by 1 base and J by 0 bases, and 7 bases separated the two germline ends. This CDR3 is CASSLYGISGANVLTF. As DNA, the CDR3 is TGTGCCAGCAGTTTATACGGAATCTCTGGGGCCAACGTCCTGACTTTC.

V is TRBV25-1 and J is TRBJ1-4; no clear D gene. The ends were cut back, 1 base at V and 12 bases at J, with 9 bases in the middle. The V gene's germline CDR1 is MGHDK and CDR2 SYGVNS. The CDR3 totals 12 residues. The CDR3 DNA reads TGTGCCAGCAGTGAATCCTTACCCCAACTGTTTTTT. Protein: CASSESLPQLFF.

The count of this clone is one. The V call is TRBV7-8, the J call TRBJ2-7, with a tentative D call TRBD2 (5 bases). The CDR3 spans 17 residues. Trimming removed 6 bases at V and 6 bases at J, with 27 bases between. Germline CDR1 is SGHVS and CDR2 is FQNEAQ. CDR3 sequence: CASSLEPWASRKSEQYF. CDR3 DNA sequence: TGTGCCAGCAGTCTAGAACCTTGGGCTAGCCGAAAGAGCGAGCAGTACTTC.

This clone was seen a single time. The chain has TRBV7-3 and TRBJ2-3; a weak D match, TRBD1 (6 bases). The CDR3 runs 16 residues. The V gene lost 4 bases and the J gene lost 0 bases, with 14 bases spanning the gap. Germline values: CDR1 SGHTA, CDR2 FQGTGA. The CDR3 sequence is CASSSGHSTSTDTQYF. The DNA of the CDR3 is TGTGCCAGCAGCTCGGGACATTCAACTAGCACAGATACGCAGTATTTT.

This clone came up once. This chain joins TRBV5-6 and TRBJ1-2; 7 bases agree with TRBD1. The CDR3 is 14 residues long. Germline V gene lookup returns CDR1 SGHDT and CDR2 YYEEEE. V dropped 0 bases and J dropped 2; count of bases not matched to a gene: 1. The CDR3 region has the DNA TGTGCCAGCAGCTTGGGACAGGGAAACTATGGCTACACCTTC. Amino acids: CASSLGQGNYGYTF.

V usage is TRBV15 and J usage is TRBJ1-4; maybe TRBD1 (5 bases). Germline V gives CDR1 LNHNV, CDR2 YYDKDF (reference sequence). The CDR3 consists of 14 residues. Trimming took 8 bases from V and 5 from J, leaving 15 bases between them. The CDR3 DNA follows: TGTGCCACCTACACTGGGGGAGAGAATGAAAAACTGTTTTTT. It encodes CATYTGGENEKLFF.

The gene calls are TRBV7-9 and TRBJ2-1; 11 bases are a match to TRBD2. The CDR3 is made up of 17 amino acids. The V and J ends lost 1 base and 4 bases, in that order; junction bases with no gene match: 6. CDR1 is SEHNR, CDR2 FQNEAQ, per germline (reference sequence). The CDR3 here is CASSLVSGLAVYNEQFF. Here the CDR3 DNA reads TGTGCCAGCAGCTTAGTCTCGGGACTAGCGGTATACAATGAGCAGTTCTTC. The full variable domain, rest sourced from reference TRBV7-9 and TRBJ2-1, is DTGVSQNPRHKITKRGQNVTFRCDPISEHNRLYWYRQTLGQGPEFLTYFQNEAQLEKSRLLSDRFSAERPKGSFSTLEIQRTEQGDSAMYLCASSLVSGLAVYNEQFFGPGTRLTVL.

V usage is TRBV7-9 and J usage is TRBJ2-1; perhaps TRBD2 as D (5 bases). Germline CDR1 and CDR2: SEHNR and FQNEAQ (reference sequence). V dropped 5 bases and J dropped 6 bases, with 11 bases sitting between them. The CDR3 length is 13 residues. As DNA, the CDR3 is TGTGCCAGCAGCCCATGGACTGGCAATGAGCAGTTCTTC. Amino acids: CASSPWTGNEQFF.

This chain connects TRBV28 to TRBJ1-5; the D is unclear. Between the trimmed V and J ends, which lost 4 bases and 5 bases, there was a span of 30 bases. This CDR3 is 20 amino acids long. Germline V gene data show CDR1 as MDHEN and CDR2 as SYDVKM. This chain's CDR3 is CASSSKAKVSQKPLYQPQHF. The CDR3 DNA follows: TGTGCCAGCAGTTCGAAAGCGAAGGTTAGCCAGAAACCGCTATATCAGCCCCAGCATTTT.

The rearrangement uses TRBV11-1 and TRBJ2-1, with TRBD2 as a possible D gene (6 bases). CDR1 SGHAT and CDR2 FQDESV come from the germline V gene (reference sequence). CDR3 length equals 16 residues. Trimming took 1 base from V and 9 from J, leaving 19 bases between them. CDR3 region: CASSLVGTLPRGEQFF. DNA for the CDR3: TGTGCCAGCAGCTTAGTCGGGACTCTACCACGGGGTGAGCAGTTCTTC.